This entry features one T cell receptor (beta chain) sequence. The antigen is undetermined. PCR was performed using 60 Vbeta and 13 Jbeta primers. Per the original data handling: A follow-up analysis tallied around 80 million unique TCR beta chains, roughly 11 million shared. Sequencing used immunoSEQ multiplex PCR; TCRdb keeps in-frame clones, though not all of them. V and J calls and clone size come straight from that table; D and trimming were deduced from the DNA. Of roughly 120,000 clones listed, 73% were seen once; the top ten hold around 2.1%. This CDR3 is built from 15 residues. Looked up from germline, CDR1 is SGHRS and CDR2 is YFSETQ. V lost 3 bases to trimming and J lost 5 bases; unmatched junction nucleotides: 7. This entry comes from a study of cytomegalovirus exposure and HLA in healthy donors. Regarding the study as a whole: Researchers reportedly found TCR beta sequences accurately predicted most subjects' HLA-A and HLA-B alleles. Later on, analysis showed that most CMV-associated TCR beta chains appeared to be HLA-restricted.

Donors had nominal health at sampling but likely had unrecorded immune exposures. The TCR originated in a woman aged 40 to 50 in good health and CMV-seropositive. V usage is TRBV5-1 and J usage is TRBJ1-2; 10 nucleotides agree with TRBD1. Material for sequencing was PBMCs. The CDR3 spells CASSSRDRGQYGYTF. CDR3 coding DNA: TGCGCCAGCAGCTCGAGGGACAGGGGCCAATATGGCTACACCTTC.